Listed below are T cell receptor beta chains from one sample, sequenced in a study of T cell changes during pregnancy in multiple sclerosis. The repertoire was sequenced with immunoSEQ multiplex PCR; TCRdb's copy has only in-frame clones and lacks some. This sample has about 51,000 clones; 93% occur once, and the top ten carry 1.5% to 2%. The sample was peripheral blood, taken in the second trimester of pregnancy. Source of these receptors: a female donor with multiple sclerosis, enrolled in a pregnancy study. Each CDR3 is given with its conserved first and last residue. A D gene is named only where the DNA matches it firmly. The size entry is marked missing in some rows and otherwise reads once, few, many or a size class.

V gene: TRBV5-1; J gene: TRBJ1-4; clone size: NA; D gene: TRBD1; CDR3 DNA: TGCGCCAGCAGTCGGGGACAGGACCGTTCTAATGAAAAACTGTTTTTT; CDR3 protein: CASSRGQDRSNEKLFF
V gene: TRBV7-8; J gene: TRBJ2-7; clone size: NA; D gene: TRBD2; CDR3 DNA: TGTGCCAGCAGCTTATATGGGGCGGGAGTGGATGGCGAGCAGTACTTC; CDR3 protein: CASSLYGAGVDGEQYF
V gene: TRBV15; J gene: TRBJ2-3; clone size: once; D gene: TRBD2; CDR3 DNA: TGTGCCACCAGCCGTGGGTTAGCGGGAGGGCCGACAGATACGCAGTATTTT; CDR3 protein: CATSRGLAGGPTDTQYF
V gene: TRBV19; J gene: TRBJ1-5; clone size: NA; D gene: TRBD1; CDR3 DNA: TGTGCCAGTAGTAGTCCGGGACAGGGGAGTGGTCAGCCCCAGCATTTT; CDR3 protein: CASSSPGQGSGQPQHF
V gene: TRBV5-6; J gene: TRBJ2-7; clone size: once; D gene: NA; CDR3 DNA: TGTGCCAGCAGCTTATCCCCCGTACTAGGAGCCTACGAGCAGTACTTC; CDR3 protein: CASSLSPVLGAYEQYF
V gene: TRBV27; J gene: TRBJ2-1; clone size: NA; D gene: TRBD1; CDR3 DNA: TGTGCCAGCAGCCCCGGGACAGTGTGGAAGCAGTTCTTC; CDR3 protein: CASSPGTVWKQFF
V gene: TRBV6-5; J gene: TRBJ1-3; clone size: NA; D gene: NA; CDR3 DNA: TGTGCCAGCAGTTCAGTCTCCTCTGGAAACACCATATATTTT; CDR3 protein: CASSSVSSGNTIYF
V gene: TRBV7-3; J gene: TRBJ2-5; clone size: NA; D gene: TRBD2; CDR3 DNA: TGTGCCAGCAGCTTAAACGGCGGGAGTCAGGAGACCCAGTACTTC; CDR3 protein: CASSLNGGSQETQYF
V gene: TRBV29-1; J gene: TRBJ2-5; clone size: NA; D gene: TRBD1; CDR3 DNA: TGCAGCGTCGTGGGTCCGGGACAGGGTAGGACCCAGTACTTC; CDR3 protein: CSVVGPGQGRTQYF
V gene: TRBV7-8; J gene: TRBJ1-4; clone size: NA; D gene: TRBD1; CDR3 DNA: TGTGCCAGCAGCCCAGGACAGGGGAGGGAAAAACTGTTTTTT; CDR3 protein: CASSPGQGREKLFF
V gene: TRBV6-1; J gene: TRBJ1-1; clone size: NA; D gene: NA; CDR3 DNA: TGTGCCAGCAGTGAAGGAGTTGCAGGGAACACTGAAGCTTTCTTT; CDR3 protein: CASSEGVAGNTEAFF
V gene: TRBV19; J gene: TRBJ2-7; clone size: once; D gene: TRBD2; CDR3 DNA: TGTGCCAGTAGTTTGCAGGGAGGGTTCTCTGGCGAGCAGTACTTC; CDR3 protein: CASSLQGGFSGEQYF
V gene: TRBV6-1; J gene: TRBJ1-2; clone size: NA; D gene: NA; CDR3 DNA: TGTGCCAGCAGTGCAGCCGGACTTCTTGGTTACACCTTC; CDR3 protein: CASSAAGLLGYTF
V gene: TRBV18; J gene: TRBJ1-2; clone size: NA; D gene: NA; CDR3 DNA: TGTGCCAGCTCACCCACAGCTGCCTATGGCTACACCTTC; CDR3 protein: CASSPTAAYGYTF
V gene: TRBV7-2; J gene: TRBJ2-1; clone size: NA; D gene: TRBD2; CDR3 DNA: TGTGCCAGCAGCGCCGGACTAGCGGGAGCGAGCTCCTACAATGAGCAGTTCTTC; CDR3 protein: CASSAGLAGASSYNEQFF
V gene: TRBV6-6; J gene: TRBJ2-5; clone size: NA; D gene: TRBD1; CDR3 DNA: TGTGCCAGCAGGATCCGGGACAGGGGGCGTGAAGAGACCCAGTACTTC; CDR3 protein: CASRIRDRGREETQYF
V gene: TRBV7-9; J gene: TRBJ2-1; clone size: NA; D gene: TRBD1; CDR3 DNA: TGTGCCAGCAGCTTCCTAGGACAGGGAAAAAATGAGCAGTTCTTC; CDR3 protein: CASSFLGQGKNEQFF
V gene: TRBV29-1; J gene: TRBJ1-5; clone size: NA; D gene: TRBD1; CDR3 DNA: TGCAGCGTTAACACCGGGACAGGGGATCAGCCCCAGCATTTT; CDR3 protein: CSVNTGTGDQPQHF
V gene: TRBV6-1; J gene: TRBJ2-1; clone size: NA; D gene: NA; CDR3 DNA: TGTGCCAGCAGTGTAACAGGGACCTACAATGAGCAGTTCTTC; CDR3 protein: CASSVTGTYNEQFF
V gene: TRBV5-6; J gene: TRBJ2-5; clone size: NA; D gene: NA; CDR3 DNA: TGTGCCAGCAGCTTCCGGGACTTACAAGAGACCCAGTACTTC; CDR3 protein: CASSFRDLQETQYF
V gene: TRBV6-5; J gene: TRBJ2-3; clone size: NA; D gene: NA; CDR3 DNA: TGTGCCTCCCGGGGAGCGGGCACAGATACGCAGTATTTT; CDR3 protein: CASRGAGTDTQYF
V gene: TRBV2; J gene: TRBJ2-1; clone size: NA; D gene: TRBD2; CDR3 DNA: TGTGCCAGCGGAGCGGGAGGGCCCTTCAATGAGCAGTTCTTC; CDR3 protein: CASGAGGPFNEQFF
V gene: TRBV9; J gene: TRBJ1-4; clone size: NA; D gene: TRBD1; CDR3 DNA: TGTGCCAGCAGCAAAGATGACAGGGCTGCTAATGAAAAACTGTTTTTT; CDR3 protein: CASSKDDRAANEKLFF
V gene: TRBV6-4; J gene: TRBJ1-5; clone size: NA; D gene: TRBD1; CDR3 DNA: TGTGCCAGCAGTGTCGTACCGGGACAGGCCCAGCATTTT; CDR3 protein: CASSVVPGQAQHF
V gene: TRBV7-8; J gene: TRBJ1-5; clone size: NA; D gene: NA; CDR3 DNA: TGTGCCAGCAGCTTAGACTATCAGCCCCAGCATTTT; CDR3 protein: CASSLDYQPQHF
V gene: TRBV4-2; J gene: TRBJ2-1; clone size: NA; D gene: NA; CDR3 DNA: TGTGCCAGCAGCCAAGGTCGCCGGGGGATATCCTACAATGAGCAGTTCTTC; CDR3 protein: CASSQGRRGISYNEQFF
V gene: TRBV15; J gene: TRBJ2-7; clone size: NA; D gene: NA; CDR3 DNA: TGTGCCACCAGACGCGGGATCGAGCAGTACTTC; CDR3 protein: CATRRGIEQYF
V gene: TRBV18; J gene: TRBJ2-1; clone size: once; D gene: TRBD1; CDR3 DNA: TGTGCCAGCTCACCGTTGCCGATGGACAGGGGACACTACAATGAGCAGTTCTTC; CDR3 protein: CASSPLPMDRGHYNEQFF
V gene: TRBV2; J gene: TRBJ1-2; clone size: NA; D gene: TRBD1; CDR3 DNA: TGTGCCAGCGGCGACAGGGTACGGGGCTACACCTTC; CDR3 protein: CASGDRVRGYTF
V gene: TRBV7-9; J gene: TRBJ2-1; clone size: NA; D gene: TRBD2; CDR3 DNA: TGTGCCAGCAGCACCGGGACTAGCGGGAGTTACAATGAGCAGTTCTTC; CDR3 protein: CASSTGTSGSYNEQFF
V gene: TRBV7-2; J gene: TRBJ2-7; clone size: NA; D gene: NA; CDR3 DNA: TGTGCCAGCAGCCCCCCCTCCCTAGAATGGTATGGCTACGAGCAGTACTTC; CDR3 protein: CASSPPSLEWYGYEQYF
V gene: TRBV29-1; J gene: TRBJ2-5; clone size: NA; D gene: NA; CDR3 DNA: TGCAGCGCCAGGGCCACTGGGGAGACCCAGTACTTC; CDR3 protein: CSARATGETQYF
V gene: TRBV7-6; J gene: TRBJ2-7; clone size: once; D gene: NA; CDR3 DNA: TGTGCCAGCAGCTTAAGCGGTGAGCAGTACTTC; CDR3 protein: CASSLSGEQYF
V gene: TRBV7-2; J gene: TRBJ2-1; clone size: NA; D gene: TRBD2; CDR3 DNA: TGTGCCAGCAGCCAAACTAGCGGGATGGGTAATGAGCAGTTCTTC; CDR3 protein: CASSQTSGMGNEQFF
V gene: TRBV9; J gene: TRBJ2-2; clone size: NA; D gene: NA; CDR3 DNA: TGTGCCAGCAGCGTAGGAGGACAGACCCCAAGGGAAGGGGAGCTGTTTTTT; CDR3 protein: CASSVGGQTPREGELFF
V gene: TRBV11-2; J gene: TRBJ2-1; clone size: NA; D gene: NA; CDR3 DNA: TGTGCCAGCAGCCCCCAGGGGAACCTCTACAATGAGCAGTTCTTC; CDR3 protein: CASSPQGNLYNEQFF
V gene: TRBV7-2; J gene: TRBJ2-1; clone size: NA; D gene: NA; CDR3 DNA: TGTGCCAGCAGCTTAGTTGGGGGCGCCTCCTACAATGAGCAGTTCTTC; CDR3 protein: CASSLVGGASYNEQFF
V gene: TRBV5-1; J gene: TRBJ2-3; clone size: NA; D gene: NA; CDR3 DNA: TGCGCCAGCAGCTTGGGGGGGGGCACAGATACGCAGTATTTT; CDR3 protein: CASSLGGGTDTQYF
V gene: TRBV7-9; J gene: TRBJ2-1; clone size: NA; D gene: TRBD2; CDR3 DNA: TGTGCCAGCAGCCAGGGACTAGCGGGAGAGGTGAGGTACAATGAGCAGTTCTTC; CDR3 protein: CASSQGLAGEVRYNEQFF
V gene: TRBV10-3; J gene: TRBJ2-1; clone size: NA; D gene: TRBD2; CDR3 DNA: TGTGCCATCAGCGGCCTAGCGGGATACAATGAGCAGTTCTTC; CDR3 protein: CAISGLAGYNEQFF
V gene: TRBV21-1; J gene: TRBJ2-7; clone size: NA; D gene: NA; CDR3 DNA: TGTGCCAGCAGCCCGTACTTCACGATTTACAGGGGGGCAACCCACTTGGGGTCCTACGAGCAGTACTTC; CDR3 protein: CASSPYFTIYRGATHLGSYEQYF
V gene: TRBV19; J gene: TRBJ1-2; clone size: NA; D gene: TRBD1; CDR3 DNA: TGTGCCACCAGACGACAGGGCAGAAGCTACACCTTC; CDR3 protein: CATRRQGRSYTF
V gene: TRBV6-1; J gene: TRBJ1-4; clone size: NA; D gene: NA; CDR3 DNA: TGTGCCAGCGAAGCTCCAACTAATGAAAAACTGTTTTTT; CDR3 protein: CASEAPTNEKLFF
V gene: TRBV4-1; J gene: TRBJ2-1; clone size: NA; D gene: TRBD2; CDR3 DNA: TGCGCCAGCAGCTCGTCGACCGGGACTAGCGGGAGGGCCTGGCAGTTCTTC; CDR3 protein: CASSSSTGTSGRAWQFF
V gene: TRBV14; J gene: TRBJ2-5; clone size: NA; D gene: TRBD2; CDR3 DNA: TGTGCCAGCAGCCCCGGGACTACAGGAGAGACCCAGTACTTC; CDR3 protein: CASSPGTTGETQYF